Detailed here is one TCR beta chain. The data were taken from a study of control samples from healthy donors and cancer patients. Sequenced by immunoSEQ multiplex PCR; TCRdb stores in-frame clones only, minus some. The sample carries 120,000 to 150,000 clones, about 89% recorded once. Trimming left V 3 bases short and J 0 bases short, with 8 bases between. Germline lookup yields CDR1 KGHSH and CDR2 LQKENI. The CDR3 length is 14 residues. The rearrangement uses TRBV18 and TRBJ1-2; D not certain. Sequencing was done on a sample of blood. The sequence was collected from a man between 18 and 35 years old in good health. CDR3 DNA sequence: TGTGCCAGCTCACCGAAGACATCTAACTATGGCTACACCTTC. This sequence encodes CASSPKTSNYGYTF.